A selection of T cell receptor beta chains follows, all from one sample in a study of shared clonotypes between healthy human individuals. Assay: immunoSEQ multiplex PCR; the TCRdb copy retains only in-frame clones and omits some. The sample lists 1,400,000 or so clones; 98% to 99% were seen once. The sample comprised naive CD4+ T cells sorted from blood. The receptors were gathered from a man aged 25 to 40 in good health. Each CDR3 is given with its conserved first and last residue. Each record gives: J gene, D gene, clone size, V gene, CDR3 protein, CDR3 DNA. A D gene is named only where the DNA matches it firmly. Some rows mark clone size as missing; the rest say once, few, many or name a class of expanded clone.

J gene: TRBJ2-1
D gene: TRBD2
clone size: .
V gene: TRBV5-4
CDR3 protein: CASSWHSGRDNEQFF
CDR3 DNA: TGTGCCAGCAGCTGGCATAGCGGGAGGGACAATGAGCAGTTCTTC

J gene: TRBJ2-7
D gene: TRBD2
clone size: .
V gene: TRBV10-1
CDR3 protein: CASSGDGRNEQYF
CDR3 DNA: TGCGCCAGCAGTGGGGACGGGAGGAACGAGCAGTACTTC

J gene: TRBJ1-2
D gene: .
clone size: .
V gene: TRBV30
CDR3 protein: CAWRSTAYGYTF
CDR3 DNA: TGTGCCTGGAGATCGACGGCCTATGGCTACACCTTC

J gene: TRBJ2-3
D gene: .
clone size: once
V gene: TRBV7-2
CDR3 protein: CASSFTGTLDTQYF
CDR3 DNA: TGTGCCAGCAGCTTTACGGGGACCTTAGATACGCAGTATTTT

J gene: TRBJ2-3
D gene: TRBD2
clone size: .
V gene: TRBV4-1
CDR3 protein: CASSQDSGSTDTQYF
CDR3 DNA: TGCGCCAGCAGCCAAGATAGCGGGAGCACAGATACGCAGTATTTT

J gene: TRBJ1-3
D gene: .
clone size: .
V gene: TRBV9
CDR3 protein: CASSVGPHSSGNTIYF
CDR3 DNA: TGTGCCAGCAGCGTAGGACCGCACAGCTCTGGAAACACCATATATTTT

J gene: TRBJ2-3
D gene: TRBD2
clone size: .
V gene: TRBV18
CDR3 protein: CASSPLGTSGVTDTQYF
CDR3 DNA: TGTGCCAGCTCACCCCTAGGGACTAGCGGAGTCACAGATACGCAGTATTTT

J gene: TRBJ2-7
D gene: .
clone size: .
V gene: TRBV6-1
CDR3 protein: CASSESGRLGLAYEQYF
CDR3 DNA: TGTGCCAGCAGTGAATCCGGTCGGCTTGGACTCGCCTACGAGCAGTACTTC

J gene: TRBJ2-3
D gene: TRBD2
clone size: .
V gene: TRBV7-9
CDR3 protein: CASSLGLAGGPDTQYF
CDR3 DNA: TGTGCCAGCAGCTTAGGTCTAGCGGGAGGCCCAGATACGCAGTATTTT

J gene: TRBJ2-7
D gene: TRBD2
clone size: .
V gene: TRBV28
CDR3 protein: CASSFILAGLEQYF
CDR3 DNA: TGTGCCAGCAGTTTTATACTAGCGGGACTCGAGCAGTACTTC

J gene: TRBJ2-1
D gene: .
clone size: once
V gene: TRBV2
CDR3 protein: CASSVTGAVYNEQFF
CDR3 DNA: TGTGCCAGCAGTGTAACAGGTGCGGTGTACAATGAGCAGTTCTTC